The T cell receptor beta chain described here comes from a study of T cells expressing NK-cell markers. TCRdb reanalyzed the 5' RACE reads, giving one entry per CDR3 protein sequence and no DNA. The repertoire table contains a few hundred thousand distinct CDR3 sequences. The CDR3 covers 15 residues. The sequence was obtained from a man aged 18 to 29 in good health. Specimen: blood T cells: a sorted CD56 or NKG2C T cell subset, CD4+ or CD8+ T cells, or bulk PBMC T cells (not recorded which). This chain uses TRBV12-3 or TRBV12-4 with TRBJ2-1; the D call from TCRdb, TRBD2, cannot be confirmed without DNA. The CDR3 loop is CASSLLFPRNNEQFF.